These 20 T cell receptor beta chains came from one sample sequenced in a study of draining lymph node invasion in breast cancer. The CD4+ CD45RA- CD25- gate defined the sorted memory conventional CD4 T cells. From the bulk RNA-seq reads, TCRdb called clonotypes with MiXCR, one entry per CDR3 protein. The sample shows 2,000 to 3,000 distinct CDR3 sequences, roughly 81% of them seen only once. The sample comprised sorted memory CD4+ effector T cells from a lymph node. These receptors were taken from a female donor with luminal breast cancer.

V is TRBV20-1 and J is TRBJ1-2; 7 nucleotides align to TRBD1. Germline CDR1 DFQATT, CDR2 SNEGSKA (reference sequence). CDR3 length: 13 residues. V lost 4 bases to trimming and J lost 13 bases; unmatched junction nucleotides: 15. The CDR3 protein is CSANEFTGQHSTF. The CDR3 bases are TGCAGTGCTAACGAATTTACGGGACAGCACTCCACCTTC.

The V and J genes are TRBV20-1 and TRBJ2-6, with 8 nucleotides matching TRBD1. Trimming at V came to 5 bases and at J to 4 bases, leaving 4 bases not matched to a gene. The CDR3 has 14 residues. Germline CDR1 DFQATT, CDR2 SNEGSKA (reference sequence). In DNA form, the CDR3 reads TGCAGTGCTCAGGGGGCGACCGGGGCCAACGTCCTGACTTTC. Translating it yields CSAQGATGANVLTF.

The chain employs TRBV7-1 and TRBJ2-2, with D unresolved. TRBV7-1 is an open reading frame, and its role is uncertain. V lost 3 bases, J lost 5 bases, and 10 bases lay in between. CDR3 length equals 14 residues. For the CDR3, the DNA is TGTGCCAGCAGCTCCAACGGGCTAACCGGGGAGCTGTTTTTT. Translating it yields CASSSNGLTGELFF.

V and J are TRBV29-1 and TRBJ2-7; D remains ambiguous. With 1 base removed from V and 6 bases from J, the gap between germline ends came to 13 bases. CDR1 and CDR2 (germline): SQVTM, ANQGSEA. CDR3 length equals 13 residues. CDR3 sequence: CSVEGRGLSEQYF. DNA for the CDR3: TGCAGCGTTGAAGGTAGAGGCCTGAGCGAGCAGTACTTC.

The V call is TRBV3-1, the J call TRBJ2-4; TRBD2 aligns across 10 bases. V lost 1 base to trimming and J lost 11 bases; unmatched junction nucleotides: 11. Germline CDR1 reads LGHDT; CDR2 reads YNNKEL (reference sequence). The CDR3 contains 16 residues. The CDR3 nucleotides are TGTGCCAGCAGCCAAGTAGGACTAGCGGCCGGGCTGGTTCAGTACTTC. Its protein product is CASSQVGLAAGLVQYF.

On this clonotype: A junction boundary mismatches the germline segment, possibly from a read error. CDR3 DNA sequence: TGCGCCAGCAGCTATAGCAGAGATACGCAGTATTTT. Its protein is CASSYSRDTQYF. This rearrangement joins TRBV5-1 to TRBJ2-3, with D hard to call. In germline, CDR1 is SGHRS, CDR2 YFSETQ. The CDR3 covers 12 residues.

This clonotype showed up just a few times. The rearrangement joins TRBV4-2 to TRBJ1-4; D not certain. This CDR3 is built from 14 residues. Germline V lookup: CDR1 LGHNA, CDR2 YNFKEQ. Trimming cost V 4 bases and J 5 bases, with 11 bases left between them. In DNA form, the CDR3 reads TGTGCCAGCAGCCCCAAGCTCCAAAATGAAAAACTGTTTTTT. As protein: CASSPKLQNEKLFF.

J is TRBJ2-1 and V is TRBV11-3; D perhaps matches TRBD1 (5 bases). V shed 5 bases and J shed 3 bases, with 17 bases lying between them. CDR3 length equals 16 residues. Looked up from germline, CDR1 is SGHNT and CDR2 is YENEEA. The CDR3 DNA is TGTGCCAGCAGCCATCCATCGGGCCAGGGCTACAATGAGCAGTTCTTC. This sequence encodes CASSHPSGQGYNEQFF.

The chain has TRBV3-1 and TRBJ1-6; D might be TRBD1 (5 bases). This CDR3 has 15 residues. The germline V and J ends were trimmed by 4 bases and 8 bases, with 15 bases remaining between them. Germline values: CDR1 LGHDT, CDR2 YNNKEL (reference sequence). CDR3 amino acids: CASSPPGRVDSPLHF. DNA for the CDR3: TGTGCCAGCAGCCCGCCTGGCAGGGTTGATTCACCCCTCCACTTT.

The chain links TRBV5-1 to TRBJ2-1; D might be TRBD1 (5 bases). The length of the CDR3 is 15 residues. Between the trimmed V and J ends, which lost 0 bases and 5 bases, there was a span of 12 bases. Germline CDR1 is SGHRS and CDR2 is YFSETQ. The CDR3 reads CASSLDGQGHNEQFF. DNA for the CDR3: TGCGCCAGCAGCTTGGATGGCCAGGGCCACAATGAGCAGTTCTTC. Combining the CDR3 with reference TRBV5-1 and TRBJ2-1 gives the whole variable domain KAGVTQTPRYLIKTRGQQVTLSCSPISGHRSVSWYQQTPGQGLQFLFEYFSETQRNKGNFPGRFSGRQFSNSRSEMNVSTLELGDSALYLCASSLDGQGHNEQFFGPGTRLTVL.

The chain recombines TRBV29-1 with TRBJ1-1; TRBD1 matches 10 bases. Trimming removed 7 bases from V and 0 bases from J; junction bases left unmatched: 8. In germline, CDR1 is SQVTM, CDR2 ANQGSEA. CDR3 size: 15 residues. Written as DNA, the CDR3 is TGCAGCGCCCCCGGGACAGGGGCGATGAACACTGAAGCTTTCTTT. It is translated as CSAPGTGAMNTEAFF.

This chain links TRBV6-5 with TRBJ1-6; D not certain. This CDR3 has 15 amino acids. Germline V gene lookup returns CDR1 MNHEY and CDR2 SVGAGI. Trimming left V 2 bases short and J 2 bases short, with 7 bases between. For the CDR3, the DNA is TGTGCCAGCAGTTACGACGGCACCTATAATTCACCCCTCCACTTT. It translates to CASSYDGTYNSPLHF.

The genes are TRBV7-8 and TRBJ1-4, with 7 bases matching TRBD1. The ends lost 10 bases at V and 8 bases at J; junction bases unmatched: 4. Germline V CDR1 and CDR2: SGHVS, FQNEAQ. This CDR3 contains 11 residues. CDR3 region: CAIVTGEKLFF. For the CDR3, the DNA is TGTGCCATCGTGACAGGGGAAAAACTGTTTTTT.

The rearrangement uses TRBV30 and TRBJ2-1, with D perhaps matching TRBD1 or TRBD2 (5 bases each). Trimming shortened V by 5 bases and J by 9 bases, and 14 bases separated the two germline ends. Germline lookup yields CDR1 GTSNPN and CDR2 SVGIG (reference sequence). The CDR3 totals 12 residues. The CDR3 coding sequence is TGTGCCTGGGCCCGGGGCGTCGGTGAGCAGTTCTTC. Protein: CAWARGVGEQFF.

The V gene is TRBV5-1, the J gene TRBJ1-3; no reliable D call. This CDR3 is built from 15 residues. Trimming cost V 0 bases and J 0 bases, with 7 bases left between them. CDR1 and CDR2 from the germline V gene are SGHRS and YFSETQ. The CDR3 here is CASSLVPISGNTIYF. CDR3 nucleotides: TGCGCCAGCAGCTTGGTGCCGATCTCTGGAAACACCATATATTTT.

The V gene is TRBV7-2, the J gene TRBJ2-2; 9 bases line up with TRBD2. The CDR3 has 18 residues. V was pared by 5 bases and J by 0 bases, with 10 bases of the junction left unmatched. Germline-derived CDR1 and CDR2 are SGHTA and FQGNSA. The CDR3 reads CASSLSGGPTANTGELFF. In DNA form, the CDR3 reads TGTGCCAGCAGCCTTAGCGGGGGACCCACCGCGAACACCGGGGAGCTGTTTTTT.

V and J are TRBV6-5 and TRBJ1-1; 8 bases line up with TRBD1. CDR3 length: 13 amino acids. CDR1 is MNHEY and CDR2 is SVGAGI in the germline V gene. J gave up 4 bases and V 2 bases, and 0 bases lay outside the gene matches. CDR3 sequence: CASSYTGGTEAFF. The CDR3 DNA is TGTGCCAGCAGTTACACAGGGGGCACTGAAGCTTTCTTT.

This clonotype was found a few times. The rearrangement joins TRBV30 to TRBJ1-2; no reliable D call. This CDR3 has 14 residues. Germline V gene sequence: CDR1 GTSNPN, CDR2 SVGIG (reference sequence). V was cut by 4 bases and J by 0 bases, with 12 bases left in between. The CDR3 loop is CAWKGAGTNYGYTF. CDR3 nucleotide sequence: TGTGCCTGGAAGGGAGCGGGGACTAACTATGGCTACACCTTC.

CDR3 loop: CASTPGGANTEAFF. Here the CDR3 DNA reads TGTGCCAGCACCCCAGGGGGCGCGAACACTGAAGCTTTCTTT. The J gene is TRBJ1-1, the V gene TRBV7-3; 8 nucleotides match TRBD1. The CDR3 runs 14 residues. The trim removed 7 bases at V and 1 base at J, leaving 5 bases unmatched. CDR1 is SGHTA and CDR2 is FQGTGA in the germline V gene.

The chain links TRBV29-1 to TRBJ2-1; 12 nucleotides match TRBD1. Germline V gene data show CDR1 as SQVTM and CDR2 as ANQGSEA. V lost 5 bases and J lost 2; bases outside the gene matches: 1. The CDR3 totals 14 residues. Written as DNA, the CDR3 is TGCAGCGTTCGGGACAGGGGGCCCTACAATGAGCAGTTCTTC. Amino acids: CSVRDRGPYNEQFF.